This entry concerns a single T cell receptor (beta chain). Antigen unknown. This same CDR3 is encoded by further DNA sequences in the sample. Method: immunoSEQ multiplex PCR; TCRdb's copy keeps in-frame clones and lacks some. Of about 2.3 million clones in the sample, 85% to 95% are singletons; the top ten hold 0.37%. The data were taken from a study of shared clonotypes between healthy human individuals. Study outcomes and limitations: As a rule, naive subsets had a larger estimated richness than memory subsets.

Germline CDR1 reads SGHRS; CDR2 reads YFSETQ. V was pared by 3 bases and J by 4 bases, with 4 bases of the junction left unmatched. The CDR3 loop spans 14 amino acids. V is TRBV5-1 and J is TRBJ1-2; 9 bases line up with TRBD1. What was sequenced was naive CD4+ T cells from PBMCs. Subset defined: CD45RA+ positively selected. This receptor was obtained from a man younger than 35 in good health. Some clones in this sample may be carry-over from other donors' samples. CDR3 region: CASSSGTGIYGYTF. The CDR3 DNA reads TGCGCCAGCAGCTCCGGGACAGGGATCTATGGCTACACCTTC. Drawing the rest from reference TRBV5-1 and TRBJ1-2, the complete variable domain is KAGVTQTPRYLIKTRGQQVTLSCSPISGHRSVSWYQQTPGQGLQFLFEYFSETQRNKGNFPGRFSGRQFSNSRSEMNVSTLELGDSALYLCASSSGTGIYGYTFGSGTRLTVV.